Following are 10 T cell receptor beta chains from one sample sequenced in a study of T cell responses to AZD1222 COVID-19 vaccine. TCRdb's copy holds only in-frame clones and misses some; the assay was immunoSEQ multiplex PCR. There are some 200,000 clones in the sample; approximately 93% occur only once, and about 3.9% lies in the top ten. The specimen was peripheral blood, collected on day 0 of AZD1222 vaccination. The receptor source for this set is an adult in good health.

The V call is TRBV14, the J call TRBJ2-7; D is unclear. CDR3 length: 14 amino acids. Deletions cut 2 bases from V and 1 base from J, with 9 bases between. Germline assignment: CDR1 SGHDN and CDR2 FVKESK. DNA of the CDR3: TGTGCCAGCAGCCAACCGGACGGTTCCTACGAGCAGTACTTC. As protein: CASSQPDGSYEQYF.

In DNA form, the CDR3 reads TGCGCCAGCAGCCAAGATCGGAATCAAGAGACCCAGTACTTC. Translation: CASSQDRNQETQYF. The V gene is TRBV4-1, the J gene TRBJ2-5; D unresolved. The CDR3 spans 14 residues. Deletions cut 0 bases from V and 2 bases from J, with 7 bases between. The germline CDR1 and CDR2 sequences are MGHRA and YSYEKL.

The chain uses TRBV2 and TRBJ2-1; D possibly corresponds to TRBD2 (6 bases). The CDR3 runs 16 residues. Trimming pared 5 bases from V and 5 bases from J, leaving 19 bases between. CDR1 is SNHLY and CDR2 is FYNNEI in the germline V gene. The CDR3 protein is CASSPLGGELNNEQFF. CDR3 nucleotide sequence: TGTGCCAGCAGTCCTCTCGGAGGGGAGCTTAACAATGAGCAGTTCTTC.

CDR3 nucleotide sequence: TGTGCCCACCAGAGACGTTGGAACACTGAAGCTTTCTTT. Encoded protein: CAHQRRWNTEAFF. The chain combines TRBV6-5 with TRBJ1-1; D gene uncertain. Germline values: CDR1 MNHEY, CDR2 SVGAGI. Between the trimmed V and J ends, which lost 11 bases and 1 base, there was a span of 14 bases. The CDR3 covers 13 residues.

This chain links TRBV6-4 with TRBJ2-2, with 10 bases matching TRBD1. Germline V gene data show CDR1 as MRHNA and CDR2 as SNTAGT. Trimming removed 6 bases from V and 7 bases from J; junction bases left unmatched: 2. The CDR3 covers 13 residues. The CDR3 region is CASRGQGDGELFF. CDR3 bases: TGTGCCAGCAGAGGACAGGGGGACGGGGAGCTGTTTTTT.

This sequence joins TRBV10-1 and TRBJ1-3; D is uncertain. V lost 4 bases and J 2 bases, leaving 9 bases between the germline ends. The germline CDR1 and CDR2 sequences are WNHNN and SYGVQD (reference sequence). This CDR3 is 14 amino acids long. The chain's CDR3 is CASSGTGTGNTIYF. The CDR3 coding sequence is TGCGCCAGCAGTGGCACGGGAACTGGAAACACCATATATTTT.

The chain has TRBV6-6 and TRBJ1-5; TRBD1 agrees at 8 bases. Germline CDR1 reads MNHNY; CDR2 reads SVGAGI (reference sequence). The J segment lost 1 base and the V segment lost 5 bases, leaving 4 bases of the junction unmatched. The CDR3 has 15 residues. CDR3: CASSTQGASNQPQHF. In DNA, the CDR3 is TGTGCCAGCAGTACCCAGGGGGCCAGCAATCAGCCCCAGCATTTT.

This chain joins TRBV5-1 and TRBJ2-7; D perhaps matches TRBD2 (6 bases). Germline V gene lookup returns CDR1 SGHRS and CDR2 YFSETQ. The CDR3 has 13 amino acids. V gave up 7 bases and J gave up 5 bases, with 16 bases separating them. The CDR3, as DNA: TGCGCCAGCTACGGGGGTTACCCCCACGAGCAGTACTTC. This sequence encodes CASYGGYPHEQYF.

V gene TRBV5-1 combines with J gene TRBJ1-2; D is possibly TRBD1 (6 bases). Germline V gene data show CDR1 as SGHRS and CDR2 as YFSETQ. The CDR3 sequence is 14 residues long. V gave up 2 bases and J gave up 2 bases, with 10 bases separating them. Written as DNA, the CDR3 is TGCGCCAGCAGCTTTCGGACAGAAAACTATGGCTACACCTTC. Translation gives CASSFRTENYGYTF.

The chain employs TRBV11-2 and TRBJ2-7; D not resolved. Germline values: CDR1 SGHAT, CDR2 FQNNGV. The CDR3 has 13 residues. Trimming left V 4 bases short and J 3 bases short, with 10 bases between. CDR3 region: CASSYTNLYEQYF. The CDR3 DNA follows: TGTGCCAGCAGCTATACCAACCTCTACGAGCAGTACTTC.